A selection of T cell receptor beta chains follows, all from one sample in a study of T cell responses to AZD1222 COVID-19 vaccine. Repertoires were generated with immunoSEQ multiplex PCR, while TCRdb's copy carries only in-frame clones and drops some. The sample has about 93,000 clones, 75% to 90% seen once. The sample here was peripheral blood, taken 28 days after the second AZD1222 dose. These receptors were taken from an adult who received the AZD1222 COVID-19 vaccine. The CDR3 runs from the conserved cysteine through the conserved F or W. The D gene is left open where the match is weak. Not all rows give a size; the values are once, few, many and, for expanded clones, a class.

d_call	clone_size	v_call	j_call	cdr3_nt	cdr3_aa
-	-	TRBV4-3	TRBJ2-6	TGCGCCAGCAGCCAAGAGGGGGTGTCTGGGGCCAACGTCCTGACTTTC	CASSQEGVSGANVLTF
TRBD1	once	TRBV6-5	TRBJ1-1	TGTGCCAGCAGTTATATATCACAGGGGGCTAGCACTGAAGCTTTCTTT	CASSYISQGASTEAFF
TRBD1	-	TRBV14	TRBJ2-7	TGTGCCAGCAGCCAACGGGACAGGGGCTCCTACGAGCAGTACTTC	CASSQRDRGSYEQYF
-	-	TRBV6-2/TRBV6-3	TRBJ2-5	TGTGCCAGCAGCTTGACAGGGAAGCGGGTGTCCCAGTACTTC	CASSLTGKRVSQYF
TRBD2	-	TRBV6-1	TRBJ2-5	TGTGCCAGCAGTGAACTAGCGGGAGGGCAAGAGACCCAGTACTTC	CASSELAGGQETQYF
-	-	TRBV7-2	TRBJ1-5	TGTGCCAGCAGTATAATGGGTCAGCCCCGGCATTTT	CASSIMGQPRHF
TRBD2	-	TRBV18	TRBJ2-7	TGTGCCAGCTCTACTAGCGGGAGGGGCGGTGAGCAGTACTTC	CASSTSGRGGEQYF
-	-	TRBV15	TRBJ2-5	TGTGCCACCACCCCCAGGACGGGCCCAGAGACCCAGTACTTC	CATTPRTGPETQYF
-	few	TRBV5-1	TRBJ1-2	TGCGCCAGCAGCCTGGAAGGCAGTCACATCTATGGCTACACCTTC	CASSLEGSHIYGYTF
-	-	TRBV10-3	TRBJ1-2	TGTGCCATCAGTAGAACAGGCCCGGGGGGCTACACCTTC	CAISRTGPGGYTF
-	once	TRBV27	TRBJ1-2	TGTGCCAGCAGCCCGGCAGGAGGGGTCTACTATGGCTACACCTTC	CASSPAGGVYYGYTF
-	-	TRBV11-2	TRBJ2-7	TGTGCCAGCAGCTTAACTGGGCAGGCCGAGCAGTACTTC	CASSLTGQAEQYF
-	-	TRBV5-8	TRBJ1-4	TGTGCCAGCAGCGGTACGGAAGGACCGAAAAATGAAAAACTGTTTTTT	CASSGTEGPKNEKLFF
TRBD1	-	TRBV11-3	TRBJ1-1	TGTGCCAGCAGCTTCACAGGGGGCACTGAAGCTTTCTTT	CASSFTGGTEAFF
TRBD1	-	TRBV30	TRBJ1-3	TGTGCCTGGAGACAACAGGGGGCAAGAGACACCATATATTTT	CAWRQQGARDTIYF
TRBD1	-	TRBV18	TRBJ2-7	TGTGCCAGCTCATCAACTTCAGCGACAGGGCCCGGTCGAGAGCAGTACTTC	CASSSTSATGPGREQYF
TRBD1	-	TRBV11-2	TRBJ2-7	TGTGCCAGCAGACAGACCCAGGGGGCCTACGAGCAGTACTTC	CASRQTQGAYEQYF
-	-	TRBV10-3	TRBJ2-7	TGTGCCACTAGGACAGACTATTACGAGCAGTACTTC	CATRTDYYEQYF
TRBD1	-	TRBV19	TRBJ1-5	TGTGCCAGTAGTATGTGGGGACAGGGGCCCGGTCAGCCCCAGCATTTT	CASSMWGQGPGQPQHF
-	-	TRBV27	TRBJ1-5	TGTGCCAGCAGTTTATTGGGCAATCAGCCCCAGCATTTT	CASSLLGNQPQHF
TRBD1	-	TRBV27	TRBJ1-2	TGTGCCAGCAGTTTATCAACAGGGGAGTATAACTATGGCTACACCTTC	CASSLSTGEYNYGYTF
TRBD1	-	TRBV6-5	TRBJ1-1	TGTGCCAGCCTCACCGGAGGGGGCGAAGCTTTCTTT	CASLTGGGEAFF
TRBD2	-	TRBV7-6	TRBJ2-1	TGTGCCAGCAGCTTAGTGTCCGGGACTAGCGGGAGTAGTGAGCAGTTCTTC	CASSLVSGTSGSSEQFF
TRBD1	-	TRBV7-8	TRBJ1-1	TGTGCCAGCAGCTCGGGACAGGGCTTGAGGAACACTGAAGCTTTCTTT	CASSSGQGLRNTEAFF
TRBD1	-	TRBV29-1	TRBJ1-3	TGCAGCGTTGGGGACAGGGGTCGTAACACCATATATTTT	CSVGDRGRNTIYF
-	-	TRBV7-2	TRBJ2-3	TGTGCCAGCAGCTTAGGGGTTGGGGGGGCCGGCACAGATACGCAGTATTTT	CASSLGVGGAGTDTQYF
TRBD1	-	TRBV7-9	TRBJ1-6	TGTGCCAGCAGCTTAGTAGGGACAGGACGTTCACCCCTCCACTTT	CASSLVGTGRSPLHF
-	once	TRBV18	TRBJ1-2	TGTGCCAGCTCACCAGAAGGCAGCGGAACCTTAAGCTATGGCTACACCTTC	CASSPEGSGTLSYGYTF
-	-	TRBV6-5	TRBJ1-4	TGTGCCAGCACTGGGGGGTCGGTAGATGAAAAACTGTTTTTT	CASTGGSVDEKLFF
-	-	TRBV13	TRBJ2-2	TGTGCCAGCAGCACTGGACAGACAACCGGGGAGCTGTTTTTT	CASSTGQTTGELFF